This T cell receptor (beta chain) is from a study of post-analysis software for immune sequencing data. Prepared libraries of TCR beta cDNA carried unique molecular identifiers. TCRdb called the PCR reads again in MiXCR, with one record for every CDR3 protein. The sample gives hundreds of thousands of distinct CDR3 sequences, 25% to 30% of which show up once; 0.55% to 0.65% is in the top ten. Study-wide points: TRBV5-6, TRBV5-1 and TRBV20-1 were among five TRBV segments more frequent in patients than controls. With F measure, samples from one preparation batch clustered together strongly. Multiple sclerosis was associated with a significant reduction in normalized Chao1 diversity relative to controls.

Remarks on this clonotype: Its antigen remains unknown.

The CDR3 contains 16 residues. CDR1 and CDR2 (germline): SGHRS, YFSETQ. V trimming: 4 bases; J trimming: 7 bases; junction bases outside the gene matches: 9. This TCR was sampled from a girl under 18 with multiple sclerosis. The chain joins TRBV5-1 to TRBJ2-1; 12 bases are shared with TRBD2. Material: blood. CDR3 sequence: CASSVQLAGGSNEQFF. In DNA form, the CDR3 reads TGCGCCAGCAGCGTCCAACTAGCGGGAGGTTCAAATGAGCAGTTCTTC.